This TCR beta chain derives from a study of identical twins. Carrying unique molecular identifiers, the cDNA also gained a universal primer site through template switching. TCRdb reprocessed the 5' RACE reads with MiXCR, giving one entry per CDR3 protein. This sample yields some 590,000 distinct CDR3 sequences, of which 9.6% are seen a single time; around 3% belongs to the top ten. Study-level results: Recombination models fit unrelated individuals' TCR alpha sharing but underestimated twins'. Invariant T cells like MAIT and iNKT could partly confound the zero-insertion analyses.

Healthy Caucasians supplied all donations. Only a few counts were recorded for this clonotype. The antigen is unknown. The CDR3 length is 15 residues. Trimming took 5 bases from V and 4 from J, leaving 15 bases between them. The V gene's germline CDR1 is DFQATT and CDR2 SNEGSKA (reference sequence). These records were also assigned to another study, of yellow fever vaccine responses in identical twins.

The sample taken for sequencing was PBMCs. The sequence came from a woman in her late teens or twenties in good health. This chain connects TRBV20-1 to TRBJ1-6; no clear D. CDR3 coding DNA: TGCAGTGCTTCGTCGGTAGCGGATTATAATTCACCCCTCCACTTT. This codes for CSASSVADYNSPLHF.